The source of this T cell receptor beta chain is a study of T-cell memory formation after mild COVID-19. Study findings and constraints: Mainly in CM and EM were contracting CD4+ clones; CD8+ were in EMRA.

This clonotype was seen a handful of times. The antigen is unknown. TCRdb re-called the 5' RACE reads with MiXCR, one entry per CDR3 protein. The data contain around 82,000 distinct CDR3 sequences, over 10% of them singletons. Material: PBMCs or a T cell subset sorted from them (not recorded which). The source is a man between 18 and 35 years old who had mild COVID-19 (a few samples of this study predate the infection). Cell type and time point are not known.

The CDR3 DNA reads TGCGCCAGCAGCCTATCCTGGTCTGGGGCCAACGTCCTGACTTTC. Translated, it gives CASSLSWSGANVLTF. V gene TRBV4-1 combines with J gene TRBJ2-6; D is undetermined. CDR3 length: 15 residues. CDR1 MGHRA and CDR2 YSYEKL come from the germline V gene. Trimming removed 4 bases at V and 1 base at J, with 8 bases between.